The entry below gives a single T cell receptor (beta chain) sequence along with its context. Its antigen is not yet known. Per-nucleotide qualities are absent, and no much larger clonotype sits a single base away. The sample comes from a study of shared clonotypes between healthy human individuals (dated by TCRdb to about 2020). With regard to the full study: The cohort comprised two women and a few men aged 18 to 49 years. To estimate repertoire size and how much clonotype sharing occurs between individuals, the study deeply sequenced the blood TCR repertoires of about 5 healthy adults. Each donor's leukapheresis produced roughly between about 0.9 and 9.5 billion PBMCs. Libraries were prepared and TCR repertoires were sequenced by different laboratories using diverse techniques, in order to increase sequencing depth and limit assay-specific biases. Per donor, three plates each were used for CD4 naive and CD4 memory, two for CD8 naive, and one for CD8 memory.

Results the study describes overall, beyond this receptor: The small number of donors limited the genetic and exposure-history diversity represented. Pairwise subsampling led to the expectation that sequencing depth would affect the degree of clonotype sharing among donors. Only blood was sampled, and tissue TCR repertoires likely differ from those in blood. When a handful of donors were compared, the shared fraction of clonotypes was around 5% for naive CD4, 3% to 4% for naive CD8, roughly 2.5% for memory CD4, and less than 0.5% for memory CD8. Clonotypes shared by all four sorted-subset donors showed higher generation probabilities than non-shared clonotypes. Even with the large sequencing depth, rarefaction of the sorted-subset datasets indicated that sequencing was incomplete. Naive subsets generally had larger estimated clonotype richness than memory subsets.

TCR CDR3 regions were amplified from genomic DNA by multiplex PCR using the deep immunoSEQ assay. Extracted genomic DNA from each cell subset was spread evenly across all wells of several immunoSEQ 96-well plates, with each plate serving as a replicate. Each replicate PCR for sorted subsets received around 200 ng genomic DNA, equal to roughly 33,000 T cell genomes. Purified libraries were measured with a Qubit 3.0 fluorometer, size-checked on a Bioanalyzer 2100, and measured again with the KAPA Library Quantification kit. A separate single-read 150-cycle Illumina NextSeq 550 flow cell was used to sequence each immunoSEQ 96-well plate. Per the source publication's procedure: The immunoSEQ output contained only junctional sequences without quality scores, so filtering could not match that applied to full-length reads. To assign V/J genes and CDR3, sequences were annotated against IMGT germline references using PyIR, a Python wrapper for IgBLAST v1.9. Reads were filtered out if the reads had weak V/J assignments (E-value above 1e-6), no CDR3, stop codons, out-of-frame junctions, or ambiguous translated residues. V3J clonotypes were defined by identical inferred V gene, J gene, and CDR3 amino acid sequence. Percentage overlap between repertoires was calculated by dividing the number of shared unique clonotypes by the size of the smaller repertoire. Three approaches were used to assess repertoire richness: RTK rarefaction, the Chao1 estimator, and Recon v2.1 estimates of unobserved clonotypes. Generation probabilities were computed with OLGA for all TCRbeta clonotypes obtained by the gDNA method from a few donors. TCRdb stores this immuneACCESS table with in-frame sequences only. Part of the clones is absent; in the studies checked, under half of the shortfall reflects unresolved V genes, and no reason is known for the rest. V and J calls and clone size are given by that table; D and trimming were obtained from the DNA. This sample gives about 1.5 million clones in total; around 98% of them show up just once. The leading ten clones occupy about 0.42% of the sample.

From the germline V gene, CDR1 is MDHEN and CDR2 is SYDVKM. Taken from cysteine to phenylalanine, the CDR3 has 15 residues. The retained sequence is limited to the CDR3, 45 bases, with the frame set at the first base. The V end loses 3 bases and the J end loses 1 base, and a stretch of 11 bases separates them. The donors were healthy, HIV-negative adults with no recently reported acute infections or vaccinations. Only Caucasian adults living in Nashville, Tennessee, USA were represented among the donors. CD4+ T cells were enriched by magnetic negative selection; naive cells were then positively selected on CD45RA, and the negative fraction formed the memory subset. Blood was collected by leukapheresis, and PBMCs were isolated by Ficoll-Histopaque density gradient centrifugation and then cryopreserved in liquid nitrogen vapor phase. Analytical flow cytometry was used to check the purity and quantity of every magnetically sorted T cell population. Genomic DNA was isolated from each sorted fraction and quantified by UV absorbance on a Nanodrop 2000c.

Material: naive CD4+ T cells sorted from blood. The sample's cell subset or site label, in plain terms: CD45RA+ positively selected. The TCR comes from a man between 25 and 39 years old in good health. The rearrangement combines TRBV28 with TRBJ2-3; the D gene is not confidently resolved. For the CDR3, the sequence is CASSLVGVGTDTQYF. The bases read TGTGCCAGCAGTTTGGTCGGAGTTGGCACAGATACGCAGTATTTT.